One T cell receptor beta chain is described in this entry. The clone's antigen remains unknown. The input lacks base qualities; no much larger clone sits a single base away. Receptors were amplified or captured by the immunoSEQ multiplex PCR assay. For the multiplex PCR, a mixture combining 60 forward primers for TCR Vbeta segments and 13 reverse primers for TCR Jbeta segments was used. The CDR3 region of rearranged TCR beta genes was amplified from genomic DNA by a multiplex PCR assay. The Illumina HiSeq System was used to sequence the amplified TCR beta libraries as 87-base-pair reads. The source study handled its data this way. Across the 700 or so repertoires, a later analysis counted tens of millions of unique TCR beta chains, approximately 10 million of which were shared by at least two donors. Raw reads were error-corrected and collapsed into unique sequences by a nearest-neighbor algorithm in which closely related sequences were merged to remove PCR and sequencing errors. CDR3 sequences were aligned to IMGT reference sequences to assign V, D and J gene segments. For a sequence to be retained, a match of at least six nucleotides to both a V gene segment and a J gene segment was required. Rearrangements were classified as productive when the CDR3 lacked stop codons and remained in frame with V and J, and all other rearrangements were classified as non-productive. Following IMGT convention, CDR3 was defined as the stretch from the second conserved V-encoded cysteine to the conserved J-encoded phenylalanine. Sequences without an unambiguous match to a single V gene segment were excluded from the earlier analysis of about 600 of the donors. In an earlier analysis of approximately 590 of the donors, V segments were called functional above 56.7% productive rearrangements and were called segregating when the between-donor standard deviation exceeded 5%. A statistical classification framework was developed to diagnose cytomegalovirus status using the catalog of TCR beta chain sequences. In a later analysis, V and J genes were assigned by comparing TCR nucleotide sequences against IMGT/GENE-DB human TR gene sequences. A later analysis assigned CDR3 sequences and most-parsimonious VDJ recombination scenarios with the TCRdist pipeline. In a later analysis, each TCR beta chain was defined by its CDR3 amino acid sequence together with its V-gene family, and reads without a unique V-gene family were excluded. In a later analysis, fewer than 650 highly shared, low-generation-probability nucleotide sequences were removed to address suspected cross-contamination and a sequencing artifact. For each public chain, a later analysis derived a clonal expansion index from normalized ranks of inferred template counts within each repertoire. In a later analysis, generation probabilities were computed using a VDJ recombination model fitted to out-of-frame rearrangements, and the results were checked against IGoR. Hypergeometric tests were used in a later analysis to score TCR-TCR, TCR-HLA and TCR-CMV co-occurrence, with a repertoire-size bias correction applied to the TCR pairs. In a later analysis, false discovery rates were estimated by permuting HLA or CMV assignments 20 times. In a later analysis, co-occurring TCRs were grouped using DBSCAN, with TCRdist sequence similarity added in when clustering inside HLA-allele-positive subsets. For co-occurrence clustering, repertoires with fewer than 30,000 or more than 120,000 public chains were excluded, along with several repertoires with anomalous nucleotide sharing. Held by TCRdb, this immuneACCESS table contains in-frame sequences only and omits some clones. Under half of the omission traces to an unresolved V gene where checked; the cause of the rest is unknown. The V and J calls and clone size are taken from that table; D and trimming were inferred from the DNA. This sample comprises approximately 170,000 clones, 85% of them detected only once. 1% of the sample is taken by the ten largest.

The sample originates from a study of cytomegalovirus exposure and HLA in healthy donors (TCRdb year 2017). Broadly, across the study: An earlier analysis of some 500 of the donors reported roughly 300 Gb of sequence data and 117 million unique TCR beta sequences from 190 million or so T cells. Roughly 5 DR-DQ haplotypes were treated as single units for association and clustering because of strong linkage in the cohort. The study was designed to test whether signatures of past pathogen exposure could be identified by cataloging public T cell receptors. All discovery cohort repertoires had been generated using a single sequencing platform. The genetic ancestry cluster associated with self-reported Caucasian donors included 81% of the 350 to 500 genotyped donors. Both class I and class II loci were covered by HLA typing, at four-digit resolution. Donor age, sex, ethnicity and CMV serostatus were compiled alongside the repertoire data. Rather than drawing on any new phenotypic data, the later analysis identified candidate immune exposures from TCR beta sequences and the way those sequences occurred across donors. To predict cytomegalovirus infection status, the study brought together high-throughput TCR immunosequencing, statistical association of individual TCRs with disease status, and machine learning. Besides the first cohort of around 670 subjects, a separate validation cohort made up of roughly 130 different subjects was used. A later genetic analysis used genome-wide SNP genotypes for about 65% of the roughly 670 donors, treating that subset as a discovery cohort. Among 350 to 400 genotyped donors of the cohort, an average of roughly 240,000 unique TCR beta nucleotide sequences were sequenced per donor, roughly 20% of them non-productive. In a later analysis, previously published TCR beta repertoires from roughly 710 donors were re-analyzed and high-resolution HLA genotyping was added so that TCR occurrence patterns could be studied. Typing coverage varied by locus: roughly 620-640 donors for A, B, C, DRB1 and DQB1; some 520 for DQA1; around 610 for DPA1; more than 450 for DPB1. An earlier analysis of 587 of the donors applied high-throughput TCR beta sequencing to assess whether each TCR beta V gene segment acted as functional or pseudogenic. The study profiled the T cell repertoires of under 850 subjects by immunosequencing and related them to cytomegalovirus serostatus. An early release covering approximately 600 HLA-typed donors comprised roughly 300 gigabases of sequencing data and around 86 million unique TCR sequences.

The cohort comprised approximately 700 healthy bone marrow donors. All cohort members were sampled while nominally healthy, although unrecorded immune exposures were likely present. The donor was CMV seronegative and belonged to the group of roughly 330 seronegative cohort members. A peripheral blood sample was provided by each donor, and peripheral blood mononuclear cells were used for TCR beta sequencing. The Qiagen DNeasy Blood Extraction Kit was used to extract genomic DNA from the blood cell samples. General study outcomes and caveats: HLA typing was unavailable for some donors at each locus, so association tests used only the typed subset. Several of the top co-occurrence clusters appeared to be linked to parvovirus B19, influenza, CMV and Epstein-Barr virus, according to a later analysis. According to a later analysis, most CMV-associated TCR beta chains appeared to be HLA-restricted, and the HLA associations seemed to be driven largely by CMV exposure. Correlated functional status among segregating V segments might reflect linkage disequilibrium, but an unknown experimental factor could not be ruled out. In an earlier analysis of fewer than 700 of the donors, most TCR beta V segments appeared in productive rearrangements about 90% or about 30% of the time, broadly matching IMGT annotations. In a later analysis, HLA-associated TCR beta chains showed more clonal expansion and lower generation probabilities than non-associated chains that were equally common. The authors suggested that the approach could potentially be extended to other disease states and immunological phenotypes. The classifier was reported to diagnose cytomegalovirus status with high specificity and sensitivity in both the original and validation cohorts. A cluster of highly shared sequence variants was judged likely to be a technical artifact of the sequencing pipeline. When HLA alleles, especially DR and DQ, strongly co-occurred, attributing TCR associations to individual alleles was difficult. Most TCR sequences were observed very rarely across donors, whereas some public TCRs were present in many individuals. Three of the identified cytomegalovirus-associated TCR beta chains were confirmed in vitro to be specific for cytomegalovirus antigens. The presence/absence analyses assumed that sequencing depth was roughly uniform across donors, and that assumption may not be true. Only TCR beta chains were sequenced in this cohort, and the absence of alpha or paired-chain data limited detectable features. A total of fewer than 200 TCR beta chains were listed by the study as associated with cytomegalovirus. V-gene and J-gene trimming of TCR beta chains was associated with a missense DCLRE1C variant in a later genetic analysis, and the association was replicated in an independent cohort. Immune exposure information for the cohort was limited to CMV serostatus. A later analysis associated approximately 17,000 TCR beta sequences with specific HLA alleles at a false discovery rate of 0.05. Because counts were too low, roughly 18 rarely observed V segments, including chromosome 9 orphons, were left out of the earlier analysis of 500 to 650 of the donors. In a later genetic analysis, fewer N-insertions in productive TCRs were reported among donors in an Asian-associated ancestry cluster than the approximately 670-donor mean. A further reported finding was that TCR beta sequences accurately predicted the HLA-A and HLA-B alleles for most subjects in the first cohort. In a later analysis, the rate of TCR association differed among HLA loci, with DRB1 alleles having the most associated TCRs and HLA-C alleles having the fewest.

The sequence came from a boy younger than 10 in good health and CMV-seronegative. Sequencing input: PBMCs.

DNA sequence: TGCGCCAGCAGCCCTCAGACAAACTATGGCTACACCTTC. This yields the protein CASSPQTNYGYTF. This chain joins TRBV10-2 to TRBJ1-2; a confident D gene designation cannot be given. Looking up the germline V gene yields CDR1 WSHSY and CDR2 SAAADI. From cysteine to phenylalanine, the CDR3 is 13 amino acids long. Left in the record is the CDR3 DNA by itself, 39 bases read in frame from the first base. The germline ends are 10 bases apart after V is trimmed by 6 bases and J by 2 bases.